These 22 T cell receptor beta chains were all obtained from the same sample, sequenced in a study of blood T cell repertoires in COVID-19. Sequencing was performed with immunoSEQ multiplex PCR; in TCRdb, only in-frame clones are kept and a portion is missing. This table has some 270,000 clones, more than 75% appearing once. The sample taken for sequencing was peripheral blood. These receptors were collected from a woman aged 60-70 years who had recovered from COVID-19.

In DNA form, the CDR3 reads TGTGCCAGCAGTTACGGACAGGGGGTTGGGGAGACCCAGTACTTC. Protein sequence: CASSYGQGVGETQYF. This chain uses TRBV6-5 with TRBJ2-5, with 10 positions matching TRBD1. V lost 2 bases to trimming and J lost 5 bases; unmatched junction nucleotides: 5. The CDR3 length is 15 residues. Germline-derived CDR1 and CDR2 are MNHEY and SVGAGI.

V gene TRBV27 combines with J gene TRBJ2-7, with 9 bases that match TRBD1. The CDR3 runs to 15 residues. Trimming removed 5 bases from V and 6 bases from J; junction bases left unmatched: 11. Germline loops: CDR1 MNHEY, CDR2 SMNVEV (reference sequence). CDR3 sequence (DNA): TGTGCCAGCAGTCCCCGGGACAGGGAAGGTCGCGAGCAGTACTTC. This codes for CASSPRDREGREQYF.

This clone was picked up a small number of times. The chain recombines TRBV7-2 with TRBJ2-7, with D possibly being TRBD1 (6 bases). This CDR3 contains 16 residues. Germline V gene sequence: CDR1 SGHTA, CDR2 FQGNSA. V lost 4 bases to trimming and J lost 2 bases, with 18 bases between them. CDR3 protein: CASSSHTPTGTYEQYF. CDR3 nucleotides: TGTGCCAGCAGCTCCCACACTCCGACAGGAACCTACGAGCAGTACTTC.

The genes are TRBV19 and TRBJ1-1; a possible D gene is TRBD1 (5 bases). Trimming removed 6 bases at V and 3 bases at J, with 11 bases between. The germline CDR1 and CDR2 sequences are LNHDA and SQIVND (reference sequence). CDR3 length: 13 residues. The CDR3, as DNA: TGTGCCAGTAGCAGGCGGGGGGACACTGAAGCTTTCTTT. Its translation is CASSRRGDTEAFF.

The chain combines TRBV7-2 with TRBJ2-7, with D maybe TRBD1 (6 bases). Trimming took 5 bases from V and 2 from J, leaving 19 bases between them. This CDR3 comprises 16 residues. Germline V gives CDR1 SGHTA, CDR2 FQGNSA. The CDR3 loop reads CASSMTPGHLTYEQYF. The CDR3 DNA reads as TGTGCCAGCAGCATGACACCGGGACACTTAACCTACGAGCAGTACTTC.

The chain carries TRBV21-1 and TRBJ1-4; the D call TRBD1 from the table was never checked on the DNA. TRBV21-1 is deemed a pseudogene. This CDR3 comprises 15 residues. The CDR3 nucleotides are TGTGCCAGCAGCAAGGACAGGGGGCTTAGTGAAAAACTGTTTTTT. Translating it yields CASSKDRGLSEKLFF.

This rearrangement joins TRBV9 to TRBJ2-2, with 7 bases lining up with TRBD1. Germline V gene sequence: CDR1 SGDLS, CDR2 YYNGEE. The CDR3 is 18 amino acids. J gave up 2 bases and V 4 bases, and 14 bases lay outside the gene matches. CDR3: CASSPGTALHINTGELFF. The CDR3 DNA is TGTGCCAGCAGCCCTGGGACAGCCCTTCACATTAACACCGGGGAGCTGTTTTTT. Full variable domain (remainder filled in from reference TRBV9 and TRBJ2-2): DSGVTQTPKHLITATGQRVTLRCSPRSGDLSVYWYQQSLDQGLQFLIQYYNGEERAKGNILERFSAQQFPDLHSELNLSSLELGDSALYFCASSPGTALHINTGELFFGEGSRLTVL.

The chain has TRBV11-2 and TRBJ2-1; 8 bases fit TRBD2. Germline lookup yields CDR1 SGHAT and CDR2 FQNNGV. This CDR3 has 16 amino acids. The V and J ends lost 4 bases and 4 bases, in that order; junction bases with no gene match: 9. CDR3 in amino acids: CASSSLRGAAYNEQFF. CDR3 nucleotides: TGTGCCAGCAGCTCTCTGCGGGGGGCGGCGTACAATGAGCAGTTCTTC.

This clone was detected many times. The chain uses TRBV28 and TRBJ2-5; a possible D gene is TRBD1 (6 bases). The V end was cut by 6 bases, the J end by 5 bases, with 16 bases between. Germline V gene lookup returns CDR1 MDHEN and CDR2 SYDVKM. This CDR3 has 14 residues. The CDR3 reads CASSHKQGGETQYF. The CDR3 DNA is TGTGCCAGCAGCCACAAACAGGGTGGGGAGACCCAGTACTTC.

This chain links TRBV11-2 with TRBJ1-6, with a weak D call TRBD1 (5 bases). CDR3 length: 18 residues. Germline-derived CDR1 and CDR2 are SGHAT and FQNNGV. V gave up 4 bases and J gave up 0 bases, with 16 bases separating them. CDR3 amino acids: CASSSRRGLGSYNSPLHF. The CDR3 region has the DNA TGTGCCAGCAGCTCGAGACGGGGGTTAGGCTCCTATAATTCACCCCTCCACTTT.

In this sample, this clone turned up a few times. The chain links TRBV14 to TRBJ2-3; a possible D gene is TRBD1 (5 bases). Trimming took off 4 bases at V and 6 bases at J, with 11 bases between the two ends. Per germline, CDR1 SGHDN and CDR2 FVKESK. The CDR3 contains 13 residues. CDR3 sequence: CASSRASGDTQYF. Written as DNA, the CDR3 is TGTGCCAGCAGCCGGGCGTCAGGGGATACGCAGTATTTT. The variable domain in full, completed from reference TRBV14 and TRBJ2-3, reads EAGVTQFPSHSVIEKGQTVTLRCDPISGHDNLYWYRRVMGKEIKFLLHFVKESKQDESGMPNNRFLAERTGGTYSTLKVQPAELEDSGVYFCASSRASGDTQYFGPGTRLTVL.

This clone was seen only a few times. The chain links TRBV10-3 to TRBJ2-1; TRBD2 matches at 11 bases. J was trimmed by 9 bases and V by 4 bases; bases with no gene match: 8. Germline values: CDR1 ENHRY, CDR2 SYGVKD. The CDR3 has 15 amino acids. CDR3 coding DNA: TGTGCCATCAGTGGAGTTGGGCTAGCGGGGGGTGAGCAGTTCTTC. It yields the protein CAISGVGLAGGEQFF.

The chain recombines TRBV9 with TRBJ2-5; 8 bases agree with TRBD1. Germline V CDR1 and CDR2: SGDLS, YYNGEE. The V segment lost 5 bases and the J segment 6 bases; nucleotides outside the gene matches: 3. The CDR3 totals 12 residues. CDR3 region: CASSRTGQTQYF. Written as DNA, the CDR3 is TGTGCCAGCAGTCGGACAGGGCAGACCCAGTACTTC.

This chain joins TRBV15 and TRBJ1-2; TRBD1 matches 10 bases. Germline lookup yields CDR1 LNHNV and CDR2 YYDKDF (reference sequence). Losses at the gene ends were 2 bases for V and 6 bases for J; bases not matched to a gene: 3. This CDR3 is 14 amino acids long. The CDR3 is CATSRLTGGDGYTF. The CDR3 coding sequence is TGTGCCACCAGCAGACTGACAGGGGGCGATGGCTACACCTTC.

This chain connects TRBV19 to TRBJ1-5; D is undetermined. V was clipped by 3 bases and J by 0 bases, with 9 bases between them. CDR3 length: 15 residues. Germline CDR1 is LNHDA and CDR2 is SQIVND (reference sequence). The CDR3 DNA sequence: TGTGCCAGTAGTATTCGGCGGAATAGCAATCAGCCCCAGCATTTT. Amino acids: CASSIRRNSNQPQHF.

The V gene is TRBV6-1, the J gene TRBJ1-1; D is unclear. This CDR3 spans 14 amino acids. Germline V gene sequence: CDR1 MNHNS, CDR2 SASEGT. V gave up 1 base and J gave up 1 base, with 7 bases separating them. CDR3 loop: CASSEGARNTEAFF. The CDR3, as DNA: TGTGCCAGCAGTGAAGGGGCCAGGAACACTGAAGCTTTCTTT.

The J gene is TRBJ1-6, the V gene TRBV6-1; the D gene is possibly TRBD1 (6 bases). The CDR3 has 16 amino acids. Germline values: CDR1 MNHNS, CDR2 SASEGT. V shed 3 bases and J shed 7 bases, with 16 bases lying between them. The CDR3 protein is CASSELSGQLNSPLHF. The CDR3 region has the DNA TGTGCCAGCAGTGAGCTTTCTGGACAGCTCAATTCACCCCTCCACTTT.

The V call is TRBV18, the J call TRBJ1-3, with D possibly matching TRBD1 (6 bases). V lost 2 bases and J lost 4, with 12 bases in between. Germline CDR1 is KGHSH and CDR2 is LQKENI. CDR3 size: 15 residues. This CDR3 is CASSPKQGGGNTIYF. Written as DNA, the CDR3 is TGTGCCAGCTCACCAAAACAGGGTGGCGGAAACACCATATATTTT.

V is TRBV5-4 and J is TRBJ2-3, with 10 bases aligning to TRBD2. V dropped 3 bases and J dropped 5; count of bases not matched to a gene: 3. The CDR3 length is 14 residues. Per the germline V gene, CDR1 is SGHNT and CDR2 is YYREEE (reference sequence). The CDR3 DNA reads TGTGCCAGCAGCTCCAGCGGGGGGGGAGATACGCAGTATTTT. This encodes CASSSSGGGDTQYF.

CDR3 nucleotide sequence: TGTGCCAGTAGTACCCAGGGTGGTAGCAATCAGCCCCAGCATTTT. Its translation: CASSTQGGSNQPQHF. This chain uses TRBV19 with TRBJ1-5, with D possibly being TRBD1 (5 bases). The germline gives CDR1 LNHDA, CDR2 SQIVND (reference sequence). V dropped 4 bases and J dropped 0 bases, with 10 bases sitting between them. The length of the CDR3 is 15 residues.

The chain combines TRBV19 with TRBJ2-1; D possibly corresponds to TRBD1 (5 bases). CDR3 length equals 17 residues. V lost 0 bases and J lost 0, with 12 bases in between. Germline CDR1 and CDR2: LNHDA and SQIVND (reference sequence). CDR3 DNA sequence: TGTGCCAGTAGTATAGAGTCACAGGCATACTCCTACAATGAGCAGTTCTTC. Amino acids: CASSIESQAYSYNEQFF.

This clone was found once. V and J are TRBV5-6 and TRBJ1-6; D is undetermined. V lost 0 bases to trimming and J lost 5 bases, with 12 bases between them. The germline V gene has CDR1 SGHDT and CDR2 YYEEEE. There are 16 residues in the CDR3. The CDR3 region is CASSLGAGSHNSPLHF. The CDR3 DNA reads as TGTGCCAGCAGCTTGGGTGCAGGATCACATAATTCACCCCTCCACTTT.